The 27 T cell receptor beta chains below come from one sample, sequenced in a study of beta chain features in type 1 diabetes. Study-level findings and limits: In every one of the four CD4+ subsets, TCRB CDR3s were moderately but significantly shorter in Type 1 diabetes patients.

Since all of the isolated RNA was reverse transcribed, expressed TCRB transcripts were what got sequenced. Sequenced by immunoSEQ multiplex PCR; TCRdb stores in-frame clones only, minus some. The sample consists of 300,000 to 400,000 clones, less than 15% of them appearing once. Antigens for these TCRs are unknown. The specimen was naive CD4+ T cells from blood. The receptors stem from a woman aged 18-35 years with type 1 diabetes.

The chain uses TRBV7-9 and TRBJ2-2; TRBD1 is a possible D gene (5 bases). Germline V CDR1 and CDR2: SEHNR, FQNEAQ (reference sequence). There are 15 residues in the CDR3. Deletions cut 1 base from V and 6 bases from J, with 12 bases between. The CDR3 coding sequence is TGTGCCAGCAGCTTAGATCAGGGAATGGCCGGGGAGCTGTTTTTT. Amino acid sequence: CASSLDQGMAGELFF.

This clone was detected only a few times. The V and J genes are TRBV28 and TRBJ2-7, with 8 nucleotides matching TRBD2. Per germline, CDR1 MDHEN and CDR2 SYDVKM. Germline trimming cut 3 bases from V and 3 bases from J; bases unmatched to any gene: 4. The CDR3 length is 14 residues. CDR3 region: CASSLAGGGYEQYF. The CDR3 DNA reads TGTGCCAGCAGTTTGGCCGGGGGGGGCTACGAGCAGTACTTC. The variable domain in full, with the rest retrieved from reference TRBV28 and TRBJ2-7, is DVKVTQSSRYLVKRTGEKVFLECVQDMDHENMFWYRQDPGLGLRLIYFSYDVKMKEKGDIPEGYSVSREKKERFSLILESASTNQTSMYLCASSLAGGGYEQYFGPGTRLTVT.

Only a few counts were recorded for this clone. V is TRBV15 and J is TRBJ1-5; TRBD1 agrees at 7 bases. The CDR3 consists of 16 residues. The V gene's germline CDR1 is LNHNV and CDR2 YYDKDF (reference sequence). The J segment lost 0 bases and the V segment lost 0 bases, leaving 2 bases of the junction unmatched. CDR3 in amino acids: CATSRDEGASNQPQHF. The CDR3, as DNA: TGTGCCACCAGCAGAGATGAGGGGGCTAGCAATCAGCCCCAGCATTTT.

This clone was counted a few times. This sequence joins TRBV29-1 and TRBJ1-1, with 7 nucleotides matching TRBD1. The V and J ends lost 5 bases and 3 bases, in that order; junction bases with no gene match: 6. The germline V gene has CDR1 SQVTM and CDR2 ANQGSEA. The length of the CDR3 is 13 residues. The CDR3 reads CSVKQGMDTEAFF. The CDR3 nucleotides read TGCAGCGTTAAACAGGGGATGGACACTGAAGCTTTCTTT. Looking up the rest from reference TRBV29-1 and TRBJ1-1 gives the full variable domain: SAVISQKPSRDICQRGTSLTIQCQVDSQVTMMFWYRQQPGQSLTLIATANQGSEATYESGFVIDKFPISRPNLTFSTLTVSNMSPEDSSIYLCSVKQGMDTEAFFGQGTRLTVV.

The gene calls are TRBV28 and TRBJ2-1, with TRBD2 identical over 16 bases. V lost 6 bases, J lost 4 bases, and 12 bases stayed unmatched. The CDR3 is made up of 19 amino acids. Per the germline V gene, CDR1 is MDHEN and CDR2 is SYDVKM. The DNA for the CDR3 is TGTGCCAGCAGGGATTTGGGACTAGCGGGAGGGCGGGGATACAATGAGCAGTTCTTC. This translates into CASRDLGLAGGRGYNEQFF.

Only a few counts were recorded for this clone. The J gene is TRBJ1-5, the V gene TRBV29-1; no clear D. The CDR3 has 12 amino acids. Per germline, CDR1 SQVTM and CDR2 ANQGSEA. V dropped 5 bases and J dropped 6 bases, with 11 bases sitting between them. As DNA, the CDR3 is TGCAGCGTTCGTTTTCCGGGTCAGCCCCAGCATTTT. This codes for CSVRFPGQPQHF.

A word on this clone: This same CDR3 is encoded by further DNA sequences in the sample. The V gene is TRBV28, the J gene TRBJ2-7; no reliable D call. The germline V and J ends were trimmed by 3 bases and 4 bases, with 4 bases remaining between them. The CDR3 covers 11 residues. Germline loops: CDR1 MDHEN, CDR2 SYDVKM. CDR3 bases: TGTGCCAGCAGTTTGAGGTACGAGCAGTACTTC. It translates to CASSLRYEQYF.

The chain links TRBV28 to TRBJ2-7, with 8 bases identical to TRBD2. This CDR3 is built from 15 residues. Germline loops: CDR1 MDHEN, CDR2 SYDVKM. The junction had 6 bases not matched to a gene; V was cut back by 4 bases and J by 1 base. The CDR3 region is CASSSAGTSSYEQYV. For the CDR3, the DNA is TGTGCCAGCAGTTCTGCCGGGACTAGTTCCTACGAGCAGTACGTC.

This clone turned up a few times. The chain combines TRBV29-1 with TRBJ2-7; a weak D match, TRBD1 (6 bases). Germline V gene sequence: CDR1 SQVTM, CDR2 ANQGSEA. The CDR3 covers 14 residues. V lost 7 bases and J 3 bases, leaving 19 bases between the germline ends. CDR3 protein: CSALFRGKSYEQYF. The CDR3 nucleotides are TGCAGCGCTCTATTCAGGGGTAAGAGCTACGAGCAGTACTTC.

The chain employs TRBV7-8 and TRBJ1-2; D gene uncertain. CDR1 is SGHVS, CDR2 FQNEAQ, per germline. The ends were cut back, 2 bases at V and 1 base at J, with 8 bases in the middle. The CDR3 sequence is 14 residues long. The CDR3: CASSLYSLNYGYTF. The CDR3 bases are TGTGCCAGCAGCTTATACAGTCTTAACTATGGCTACACCTTC.

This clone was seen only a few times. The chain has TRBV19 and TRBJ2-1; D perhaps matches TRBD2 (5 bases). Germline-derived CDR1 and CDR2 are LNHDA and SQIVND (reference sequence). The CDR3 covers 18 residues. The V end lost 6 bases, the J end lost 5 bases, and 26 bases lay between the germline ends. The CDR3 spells CASRRLGSWGADNNEQFF. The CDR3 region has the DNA TGTGCCAGTAGAAGATTAGGGTCTTGGGGAGCGGATAACAATGAGCAGTTCTTC.

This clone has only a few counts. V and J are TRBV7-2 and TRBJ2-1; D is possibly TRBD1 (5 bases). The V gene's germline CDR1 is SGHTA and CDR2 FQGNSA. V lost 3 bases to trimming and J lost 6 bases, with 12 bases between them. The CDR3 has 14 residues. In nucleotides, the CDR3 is TGTGCCAGCAGCTTTGGAAGGACAAGCAATGAGCAGTTCTTC. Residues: CASSFGRTSNEQFF.

The CDR3 here is CASSIAPLGLAGVVKTQYF. The CDR3 coding sequence is TGTGCCAGTAGTATAGCCCCGTTGGGACTAGCGGGAGTCGTAAAGACCCAGTACTTC. The chain is built from TRBV19 and TRBJ2-5, with 14 bases matching TRBD2. Germline V CDR1 and CDR2: LNHDA, SQIVND (reference sequence). This CDR3 has 19 amino acids. The ends lost 1 base at V and 6 bases at J; junction bases unmatched: 13.

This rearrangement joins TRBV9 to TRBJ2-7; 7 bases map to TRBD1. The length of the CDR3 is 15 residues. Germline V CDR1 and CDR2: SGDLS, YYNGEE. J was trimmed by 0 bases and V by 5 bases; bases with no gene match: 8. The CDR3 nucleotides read TGTGCCAGCAGTGAGACAGGGACGAGCTCCTACGAGCAGTACTTC. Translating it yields CASSETGTSSYEQYF.

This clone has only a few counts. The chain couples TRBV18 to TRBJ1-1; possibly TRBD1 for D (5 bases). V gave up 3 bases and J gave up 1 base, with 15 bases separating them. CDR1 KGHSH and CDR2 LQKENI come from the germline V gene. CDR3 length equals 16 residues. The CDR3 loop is CASSPWGRVTNTEAFF. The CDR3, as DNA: TGTGCCAGCTCACCGTGGGGGAGGGTGACGAACACTGAAGCTTTCTTT. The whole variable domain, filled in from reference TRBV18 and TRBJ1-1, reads NAGVMQNPRHLVRRRGQEARLRCSPMKGHSHVYWYRQLPEEGLKFMVYLQKENIIDESGMPKERFSAEFPKEGPSILRIQQVVRGDSAAYFCASSPWGRVTNTEAFFGQGTRLTVV.

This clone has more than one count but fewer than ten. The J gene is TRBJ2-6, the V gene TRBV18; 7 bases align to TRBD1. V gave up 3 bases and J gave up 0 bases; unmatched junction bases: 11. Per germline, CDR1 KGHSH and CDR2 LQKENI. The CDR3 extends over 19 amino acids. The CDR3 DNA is TGTGCCAGCTCACCGCAAAAGACAGGGACAAGCTCTGGGGCCAACGTCCTGACTTTC. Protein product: CASSPQKTGTSSGANVLTF.

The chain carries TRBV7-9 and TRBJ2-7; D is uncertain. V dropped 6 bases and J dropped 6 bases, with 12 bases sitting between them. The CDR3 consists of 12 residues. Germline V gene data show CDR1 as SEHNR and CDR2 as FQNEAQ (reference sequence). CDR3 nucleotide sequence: TGTGCCAGCAGAACAACAGCTGGCGAGCAGTACTTC. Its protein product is CASRTTAGEQYF.

In nucleotides, the CDR3 is TGTGCCAGCAGTTCGCTCCCAGAAGCGGGGTACAATGAGCAGTTCTTC. The encoded protein is CASSSLPEAGYNEQFF. V and J are TRBV6-5 and TRBJ2-1; TRBD2 matches 7 bases. The length of the CDR3 is 16 residues. The junction had 10 bases not matched to a gene; V was cut back by 4 bases and J by 4 bases. From germline, CDR1 is MNHEY and CDR2 SVGAGI.

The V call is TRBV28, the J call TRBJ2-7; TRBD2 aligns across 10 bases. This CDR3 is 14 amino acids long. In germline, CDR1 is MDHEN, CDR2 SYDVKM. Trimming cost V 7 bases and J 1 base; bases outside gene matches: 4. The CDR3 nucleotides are TGTGCCAGCATCCCTAGCGGGAGTTCCTACGAGCAGTACTTC. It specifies CASIPSGSSYEQYF. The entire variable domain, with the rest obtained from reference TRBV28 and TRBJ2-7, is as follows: DVKVTQSSRYLVKRTGEKVFLECVQDMDHENMFWYRQDPGLGLRLIYFSYDVKMKEKGDIPEGYSVSREKKERFSLILESASTNQTSMYLCASIPSGSSYEQYFGPGTRLTVT.

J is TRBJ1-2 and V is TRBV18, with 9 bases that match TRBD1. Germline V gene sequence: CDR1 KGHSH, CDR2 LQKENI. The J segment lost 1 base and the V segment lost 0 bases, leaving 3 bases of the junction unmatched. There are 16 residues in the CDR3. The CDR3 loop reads CASSPPGQGFNYGYTF. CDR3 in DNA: TGTGCCAGCTCACCACCGGGACAGGGCTTTAACTATGGCTACACCTTC.

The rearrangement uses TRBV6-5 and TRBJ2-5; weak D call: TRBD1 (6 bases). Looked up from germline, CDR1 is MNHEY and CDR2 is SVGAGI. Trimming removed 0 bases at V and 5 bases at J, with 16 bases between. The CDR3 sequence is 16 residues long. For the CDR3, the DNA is TGTGCCAGCAGTTACTCGACCGGGACAATAGCGGAGACCCAGTACTTC. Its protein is CASSYSTGTIAETQYF.

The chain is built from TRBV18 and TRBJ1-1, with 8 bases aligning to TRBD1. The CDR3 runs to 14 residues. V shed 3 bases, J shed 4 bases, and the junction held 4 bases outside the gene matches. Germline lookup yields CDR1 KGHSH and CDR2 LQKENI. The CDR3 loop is CASSPQTGVTEAFF. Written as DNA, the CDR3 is TGTGCCAGCTCACCGCAGACAGGGGTCACTGAAGCTTTCTTT.

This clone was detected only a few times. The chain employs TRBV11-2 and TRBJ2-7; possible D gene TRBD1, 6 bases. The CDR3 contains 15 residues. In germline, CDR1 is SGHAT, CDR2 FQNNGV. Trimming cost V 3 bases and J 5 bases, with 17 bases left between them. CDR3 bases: TGTGCCAGCAGCTTTGGCCCCCTCGGGGACAACGAGCAGTACGTC. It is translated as CASSFGPLGDNEQYV.

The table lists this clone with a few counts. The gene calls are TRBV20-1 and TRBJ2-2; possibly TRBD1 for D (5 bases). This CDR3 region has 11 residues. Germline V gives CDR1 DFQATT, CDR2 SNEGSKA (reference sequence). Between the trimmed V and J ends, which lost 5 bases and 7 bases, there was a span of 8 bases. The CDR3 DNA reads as TGCAGTGCTTATAGGGGCGGGGAGCTGTTTTTT. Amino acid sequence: CSAYRGGELFF.

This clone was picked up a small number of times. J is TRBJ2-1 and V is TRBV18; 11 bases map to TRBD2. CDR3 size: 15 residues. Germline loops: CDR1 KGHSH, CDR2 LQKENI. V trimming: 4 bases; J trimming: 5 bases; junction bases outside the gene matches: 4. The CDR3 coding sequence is TGTGCCAGCTCACTAGCGGGAGGGACACACAATGAGCAGTTCTTC. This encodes CASSLAGGTHNEQFF.

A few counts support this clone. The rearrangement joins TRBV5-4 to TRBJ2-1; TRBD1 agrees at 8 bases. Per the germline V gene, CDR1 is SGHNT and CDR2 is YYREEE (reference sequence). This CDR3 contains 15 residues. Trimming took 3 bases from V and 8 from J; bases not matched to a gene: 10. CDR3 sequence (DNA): TGTGCCAGCAGCTCCAGGGACAGGAGCCCCCATGAGCAGTTCTTC. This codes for CASSSRDRSPHEQFF.

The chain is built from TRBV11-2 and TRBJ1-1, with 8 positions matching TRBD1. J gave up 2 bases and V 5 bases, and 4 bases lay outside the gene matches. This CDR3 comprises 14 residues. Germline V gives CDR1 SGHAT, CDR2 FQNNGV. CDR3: CASSPDRGNTEAFF. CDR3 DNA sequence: TGTGCCAGCAGCCCAGACAGGGGTAACACTGAAGCTTTCTTT. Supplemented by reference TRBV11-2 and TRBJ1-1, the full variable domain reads EAGVAQSPRYKIIEKRQSVAFWCNPISGHATLYWYQQILGQGPKLLIQFQNNGVVDDSQLPKDRFSAERLKGVDSTLKIQPAKLEDSAVYLCASSPDRGNTEAFFGQGTRLTVV.